The 12 T cell receptor beta chains in this list originate from one sample, sequenced in a study of immune evolution from preneoplasia to lung adenocarcinoma. Generated by immunoSEQ multiplex PCR, the TCRdb table keeps only in-frame clones and is missing some. The sample lists around 8,000 clones, approximately 83% occurring once. Material for sequencing was FFPE minimally invasive lung adenocarcinoma tissue. The receptors originated from a person between 70 and 80 years old with lung adenocarcinoma.

This clone was detected only once. The chain links TRBV6-5 to TRBJ2-7, with D tentatively TRBD2 (7 bases). Germline V lookup: CDR1 MNHEY, CDR2 SVGAGI. The CDR3 runs to 14 residues. Between the trimmed V and J ends, which lost 5 bases and 6 bases, there was a span of 17 bases. CDR3 protein: CASSPMAGASEQYF. The CDR3 coding sequence is TGTGCCAGCAGTCCGATGGCGGGGGCGTCCGAGCAGTACTTC.

DNA of the CDR3: TGTGCCAGCAGTGACTCTGGGGGATCCCCCTACGAGCAGTACTTC. It is translated as CASSDSGGSPYEQYF. The V gene is TRBV6-4, the J gene TRBJ2-7; either TRBD1 or TRBD2 may supply D (5 bases each). V was cut by 0 bases and J by 2 bases, with 11 bases left in between. The germline V gene encodes CDR1 MRHNA and CDR2 SNTAGT. This CDR3 spans 15 amino acids.

The chain carries TRBV15 and TRBJ2-7, with D maybe TRBD2 (6 bases). CDR3 length: 14 residues. Germline V gene sequence: CDR1 LNHNV, CDR2 YYDKDF (reference sequence). V dropped 2 bases and J dropped 3 bases, with 11 bases sitting between them. Here the CDR3 DNA reads TGTGCCACCAGCAGACTCGGGGGAGGCTACGAGCAGTACTTC. Protein sequence: CATSRLGGGYEQYF.

This clone was seen only a few times. This chain uses TRBV30 with TRBJ2-6; TRBD2 might be the D (7 bases). Germline V gene data show CDR1 as GTSNPN and CDR2 as SVGIG (reference sequence). This CDR3 is built from 18 residues. The V and J ends lost 3 bases and 0 bases respectively, with 18 bases between them. The CDR3 nucleotides are TGTGCCTGGAGGGGGGGGGCAGGCGGTAGCTCTGGGGCCAACGTCCTGACTTTC. This encodes CAWRGGAGGSSGANVLTF.

The chain recombines TRBV29-1 with TRBJ2-3; no firm D call. Germline V gives CDR1 SQVTM, CDR2 ANQGSEA. There are 14 residues in the CDR3. Trimming pared 3 bases from V and 2 bases from J, leaving 12 bases between. The CDR3 bases are TGCAGCGTTGATCGTCCAGATCTCACAGATACGCAGTATTTT. Translation: CSVDRPDLTDTQYF.

The chain employs TRBV5-4 and TRBJ2-1; 9 bases fit TRBD1. The CDR3 has 16 residues. V lost 5 bases to trimming and J lost 7 bases; unmatched junction nucleotides: 13. Germline-derived CDR1 and CDR2 are SGHNT and YYREEE (reference sequence). The CDR3 DNA is TGTGCCAGCAGTCCCAGGGACAGGGTCGAAGGTAATGAGCAGTTCTTC. The encoded protein is CASSPRDRVEGNEQFF.

This clone was picked up one time. The V and J genes are TRBV7-6 and TRBJ1-5, with no clear D. CDR3 length: 12 residues. Trimming removed 5 bases from V and 4 bases from J, with 6 bases in between. CDR1 and CDR2 from the germline V gene are SGHVS and FNYEAQ. The CDR3 region is CASSERNQPQHF. The CDR3 coding sequence is TGTGCCAGCAGCGAACGTAATCAGCCCCAGCATTTT.

The chain carries TRBV5-1 and TRBJ1-5; TRBD1 aligns across 7 bases. Trimming cost V 4 bases and J 5 bases; bases outside gene matches: 6. Germline V gives CDR1 SGHRS, CDR2 YFSETQ. CDR3 length equals 14 residues. The CDR3 sequence is CASSQGGGYQPQHF. CDR3 nucleotide sequence: TGCGCCAGCAGCCAGGGGGGGGGATATCAGCCCCAGCATTTT.

The chain joins TRBV6-1 to TRBJ2-7; D unclear. Germline values: CDR1 MNHNS, CDR2 SASEGT. V lost 0 bases and J lost 3, with 6 bases in between. The CDR3 contains 13 residues. DNA for the CDR3: TGTGCCAGCAGTGAAGCTCCCCGCTACGAGCAGTACTTC. It is translated as CASSEAPRYEQYF.

The chain joins TRBV7-9 to TRBJ1-2; D not certain. CDR3 length: 12 amino acids. The germline V gene encodes CDR1 SEHNR and CDR2 FQNEAQ (reference sequence). V was cut by 2 bases and J by 6 bases, with 7 bases left in between. As DNA, the CDR3 is TGTGCCAGCAGCTTAAGGGCTGATGGCTACACCTTC. Encoded protein: CASSLRADGYTF.

A single count supports this clone. The chain combines TRBV28 with TRBJ1-5; D ambiguous. Trimming shortened V by 3 bases and J by 9 bases, and 12 bases separated the two germline ends. This CDR3 comprises 13 residues. Germline V gene sequence: CDR1 MDHEN, CDR2 SYDVKM. The CDR3 DNA is TGTGCCAGCAGTTTGGCCGGGCCCAGGCCCCAGCATTTT. Protein product: CASSLAGPRPQHF.

This clone was seen a handful of times. The chain is built from TRBV6-5 and TRBJ1-2; 8 nucleotides match TRBD1. After removal of 8 bases from V and 3 bases from J, the junction contained 8 bases not matched to a gene. Germline loops: CDR1 MNHEY, CDR2 SVGAGI. This CDR3 region has 14 residues. The CDR3 spells CASGGTGGHYGYTF. In DNA, the CDR3 is TGTGCCAGCGGAGGGACAGGAGGGCACTATGGCTACACCTTC.